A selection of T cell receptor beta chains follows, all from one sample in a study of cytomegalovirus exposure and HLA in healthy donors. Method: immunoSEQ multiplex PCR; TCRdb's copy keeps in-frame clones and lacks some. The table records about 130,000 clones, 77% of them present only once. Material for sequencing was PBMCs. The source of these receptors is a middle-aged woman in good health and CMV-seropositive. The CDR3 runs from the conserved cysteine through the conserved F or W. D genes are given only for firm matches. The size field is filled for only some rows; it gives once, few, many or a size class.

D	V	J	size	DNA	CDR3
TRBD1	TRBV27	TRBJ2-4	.	TGTGCCAGCAGCTGGACAGGGGGGAACATTCAGTACTTC	CASSWTGGNIQYF
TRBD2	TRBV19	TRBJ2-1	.	TGTGCCAGTAGTGAGAGCGGGATCAATGAGCAGTTCTTC	CASSESGINEQFF
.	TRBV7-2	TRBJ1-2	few	TGTGCCAGCAGCTTAGATGCGGGGGGCGCGGACTATGGCTACACCTTC	CASSLDAGGADYGYTF
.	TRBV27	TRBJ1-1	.	TGTGCCAGCAGTTTCTTCAGGATGTCTGAAGCTTTCTTT	CASSFFRMSEAFF
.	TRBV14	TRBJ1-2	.	TGTGCCAGCAGCCCCCGGGGAGGGGACGGCTACACCTTC	CASSPRGGDGYTF
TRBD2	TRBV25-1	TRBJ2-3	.	TGTGCCAGCAGTGAATTTAGCGGGAGGGACACAGATACGCAGTATTTT	CASSEFSGRDTDTQYF
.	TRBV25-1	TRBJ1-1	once	TGTGCCAGCAGTGAGATCGGACAGATGAACACTGAAGCTTTCTTT	CASSEIGQMNTEAFF
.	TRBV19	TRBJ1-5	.	TGTGCCACCCATGGGAGGGGTAATCAGCCCCAGCATTTT	CATHGRGNQPQHF
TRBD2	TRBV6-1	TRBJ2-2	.	TGTGCCAGCATCCGGGAGGGCCTCGGGGAGCTGTTTTTT	CASIREGLGELFF
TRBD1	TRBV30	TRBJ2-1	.	TGTGCCTGGAGTCAAACAGGGGATGAGCAGTTCTTC	CAWSQTGDEQFF
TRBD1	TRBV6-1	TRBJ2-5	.	TGTGCCAGCAGGACAGGGGGAGAGACCCAGTACTTC	CASRTGGETQYF
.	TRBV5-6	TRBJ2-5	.	TGTGCCAGCAGCTTGGATCTAGGGGGACGGGAGACCCAGTACTTC	CASSLDLGGRETQYF
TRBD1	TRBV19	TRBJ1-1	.	TGTGCCAGTAGTATCCAGGGACAGGTTATCGACACTGAAGCTTTCTTT	CASSIQGQVIDTEAFF
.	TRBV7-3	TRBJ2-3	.	TGTGCCAGCAGCGCAGACAGTGGCACAGATACGCAGTATTTT	CASSADSGTDTQYF
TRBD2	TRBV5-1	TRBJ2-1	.	TGCGCCAGCAGCTTGTTAGCGGGAGCGTTTGAGGTGGTTTACAATGAGCAGTTCTTC	CASSLLAGAFEVVYNEQFF
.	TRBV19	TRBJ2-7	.	TGTGCCAGTAGTATTGGAAGTAGCGTCTCCTACGAGCAGTACTTC	CASSIGSSVSYEQYF
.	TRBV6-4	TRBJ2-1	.	TGTGCCAGCAGTGACTCGAGGGGGTCCGATGAGCAGTTCTTC	CASSDSRGSDEQFF
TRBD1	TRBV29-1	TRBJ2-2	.	TGCAGCGTTTCCCGCGAGGGGGCGGTAGGGGAGCTGTTTTTT	CSVSREGAVGELFF
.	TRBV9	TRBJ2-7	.	TGTGCCAGCAGCGTAGCGGCAGGCTCCTACGAGCAGTACTTC	CASSVAAGSYEQYF
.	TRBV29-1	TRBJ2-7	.	TGCAGCGCCGAGGGAGGCAAGTCCTACGAGCAGTACTTC	CSAEGGKSYEQYF
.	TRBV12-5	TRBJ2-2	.	TGTGCTAGTGGTTTGGTAGACGACGGGACTCCTCACACCGGGGAGCTGTTTTTT	CASGLVDDGTPHTGELFF
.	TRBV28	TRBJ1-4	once	TGTGCCAGCAGTTTAAGGCTCCGCGGCCTTAATGAAAAACTGTTTTTT	CASSLRLRGLNEKLFF
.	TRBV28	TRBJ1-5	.	TGTGCCAGCACCCCTATGGGCTCTCAGCCCCAGCATTTT	CASTPMGSQPQHF
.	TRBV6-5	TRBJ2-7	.	TGTGCCAGCAGTTACATGGTAGCTGGAACCTACGAGCAGTACTTC	CASSYMVAGTYEQYF
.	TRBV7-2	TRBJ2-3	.	TGTGCCAGCAGCTTGTTCAATAGTGATACGCAGTATTTT	CASSLFNSDTQYF
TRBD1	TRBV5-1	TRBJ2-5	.	TGCGCCAGCAGCTTTGAAGGACAGGAGGTTGAGACCCAGTACTTC	CASSFEGQEVETQYF
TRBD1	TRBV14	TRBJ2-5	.	TGTGCCAGCAGCCACATAGGACAGGGGAATCAAGAGACCCAGTACTTC	CASSHIGQGNQETQYF
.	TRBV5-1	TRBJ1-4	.	TGCGCCAGCAGCTTGGCGGGCGGGAAAAGTGAAAAACTGTTTTTT	CASSLAGGKSEKLFF
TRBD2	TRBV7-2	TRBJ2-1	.	TGTGCCAGCAGCTTAGCGCTGACTAGCGGCCAGCAGTTCTTC	CASSLALTSGQQFF
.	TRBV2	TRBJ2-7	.	TGTGCCAGCAGCGAGGCGGGACAGAGAGATTCCTACGAGCAGTACTTC	CASSEAGQRDSYEQYF
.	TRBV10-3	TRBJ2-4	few	TGTGCCATCAGTGAGTCGTGGGGGCAAAAAAACATTCAGTACTTC	CAISESWGQKNIQYF
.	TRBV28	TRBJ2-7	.	.	CASSTSGQGLHEQYF
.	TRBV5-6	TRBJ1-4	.	TGTGCCAGCAGCCACGACTCAACTAATGAAAAACTGTTTTTT	CASSHDSTNEKLFF
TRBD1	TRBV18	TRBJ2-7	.	TGTGCCAGCTCACGCACCGGGACAGGGTCCTACGAGCAGTACTTC	CASSRTGTGSYEQYF
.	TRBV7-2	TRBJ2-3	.	TGTGCCAGCAATCGTGTTGATCGGGGAACAGATACGCAGTATTTT	CASNRVDRGTDTQYF
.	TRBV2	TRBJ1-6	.	TGTGCCAGCAGTGAAACAGGGAATGATTCACCCCTCCACTTT	CASSETGNDSPLHF
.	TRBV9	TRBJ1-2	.	TGTGCCAGCAGCGCGGAGGGGGGGGGCTACACCTTC	CASSAEGGGYTF
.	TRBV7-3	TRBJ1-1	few	TGTGCCAGCACCCAGCGGGGAAGCGCTGAAGCTTTCTTT	CASTQRGSAEAFF
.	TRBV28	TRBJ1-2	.	TGTGCCAGCGCTTCAAGGGGCTTCGGAGATGGCTACACCTTC	CASASRGFGDGYTF
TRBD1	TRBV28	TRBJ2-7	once	TGTGCCAGCGGGACAGAACCCTACGAGCAGTACTTC	CASGTEPYEQYF
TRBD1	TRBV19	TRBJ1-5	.	TGTGCCAGTAGTATAATGCAGGGGGCACGACAGCCCCAGCATTTT	CASSIMQGARQPQHF
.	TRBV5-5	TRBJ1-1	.	TGTGCCAGCAGCGCGGAACAGGGGAACACTGAAGCTTTCTTT	CASSAEQGNTEAFF
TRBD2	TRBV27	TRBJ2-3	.	TGTGCCAGCAGTTTAACAGCGGGAATGGCAGATACGCAGTATTTT	CASSLTAGMADTQYF
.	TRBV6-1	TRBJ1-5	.	TGTGCCGCCAGAGCGATGCAGATTAATCAGCCCCAGCATTTT	CAARAMQINQPQHF
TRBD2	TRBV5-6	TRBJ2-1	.	TGTGCCAGCAGCTTTGGTCTAGCGGGAGGGAATGAGCAGTTCTTC	CASSFGLAGGNEQFF